The present T cell receptor (beta chain) was sequenced within a study of brain T cells in children with intractable seizures. Overall study results and limits: Clones missing pre-surgery may reflect undersampling of that blood sample. HCMV serostatus was not known, and viral specificity came from CDR3 similarity only.

Using immunoSEQ multiplex PCR, the repertoire was profiled, and TCRdb retains in-frame clones only, with some absent. The table includes fewer than 150,000 clones, roughly 94% detected once. This clone appeared a single time. Its antigen is as yet unknown. Germline V CDR1 and CDR2: SGDLS, YYNGEE. The CDR3 loop spans 17 amino acids. V was clipped by 0 bases and J by 3 bases; unmatched bases: 8. Surgery cases with the highest brain T cell transcript signatures were chosen for sequencing. At least one anti-epileptic drug was given before surgery. The sequencing here drew on peripheral blood, taken at surgery. This clonotype was obtained from a boy under three years old with hemimegalencephaly and intractable seizures. The V call is TRBV9, the J call TRBJ2-5; 10 nucleotides align to TRBD2. CDR3 in DNA: TGTGCCAGCAGCGTAGACCCTAGCGGGAGTTCAAAAGAGACCCAGTACTTC. It translates to CASSVDPSGSSKETQYF.